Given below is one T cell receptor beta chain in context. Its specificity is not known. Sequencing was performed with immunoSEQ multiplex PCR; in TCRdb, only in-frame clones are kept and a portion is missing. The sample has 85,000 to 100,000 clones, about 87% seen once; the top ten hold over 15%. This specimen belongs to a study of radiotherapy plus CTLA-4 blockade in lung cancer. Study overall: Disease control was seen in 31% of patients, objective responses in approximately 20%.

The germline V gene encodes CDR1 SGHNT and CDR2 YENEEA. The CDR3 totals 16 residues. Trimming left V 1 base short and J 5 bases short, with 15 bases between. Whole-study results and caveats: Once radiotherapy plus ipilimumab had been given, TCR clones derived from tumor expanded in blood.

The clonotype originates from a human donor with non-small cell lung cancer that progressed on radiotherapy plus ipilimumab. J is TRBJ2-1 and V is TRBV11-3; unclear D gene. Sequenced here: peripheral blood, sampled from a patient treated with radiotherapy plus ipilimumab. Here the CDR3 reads CASSLGFLRSDNEQFF. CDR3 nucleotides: TGTGCCAGCAGCTTAGGTTTTCTGAGGAGTGACAATGAGCAGTTCTTC.